Below are 14 T cell receptor beta chains sequenced from a single sample in a study of blood T cell repertoires in COVID-19. Profiling relied on immunoSEQ multiplex PCR, and the TCRdb table lists in-frame clones only, not all of them. Counted here are 130,000 to 150,000 clones, around 79% occurring once; the ten biggest clones make up approximately 5%. Sequencing used peripheral blood. The receptors were gathered from a woman in her 70s with COVID-19, enrolled during active disease.

This clone has just one count. This chain links TRBV7-3 with TRBJ1-6; the match to TRBD1 covers 7 bases. Germline assignment: CDR1 SGHTA and CDR2 FQGTGA. There are 15 residues in the CDR3. The V gene end was trimmed by 2 bases and the J gene end by 7 bases; junction bases not matched to a gene: 5. The CDR3 here is CASSLEGQLNSPLHF. The CDR3 coding sequence is TGTGCCAGCAGCTTAGAGGGACAGTTGAATTCACCCCTCCACTTT.

V usage is TRBV3-1 (or the pseudogene TRBV3-2) and J usage is TRBJ2-7; 8 bases are a match to TRBD1. The CDR3 length is 15 residues. V shed 3 bases and J 2 bases; nucleotides not matched to a gene: 6. Per germline, CDR1 LGHDT and CDR2 YNNKEL (reference sequence). As DNA, the CDR3 is TGTGCCAGCAGCCATTGGACAGGGACGACCTACGAGCAGTACTTC. Translation gives CASSHWTGTTYEQYF.

The chain combines TRBV27 with TRBJ1-2; TRBD1 aligns across 7 bases. Germline trimming cut 3 bases from V and 0 bases from J; bases unmatched to any gene: 1. Per the germline V gene, CDR1 is MNHEY and CDR2 is SMNVEV (reference sequence). The CDR3 loop spans 14 amino acids. The CDR3 DNA reads as TGTGCCAGCAGTTTCGGACAGGCTAACTATGGCTACACCTTC. Protein sequence: CASSFGQANYGYTF.

V usage is TRBV28 and J usage is TRBJ2-7; TRBD2 agrees at 9 bases. CDR3 length equals 14 residues. The germline gives CDR1 MDHEN, CDR2 SYDVKM. Trimming took 4 bases from V and 6 from J; bases not matched to a gene: 7. The DNA for the CDR3 is TGTGCCAGCAGTTCACCTGCGGGGGGGATCGAGCAGTACTTC. Protein: CASSSPAGGIEQYF.

The V gene is TRBV4-2, the J gene TRBJ1-4; tentative D call: TRBD1 (5 bases). Germline V gene lookup returns CDR1 LGHNA and CDR2 YNFKEQ. CDR3 length equals 14 residues. V dropped 3 bases and J dropped 4 bases, with 9 bases sitting between them. For the CDR3, the DNA is TGTGCCAGCAGCCAGACAGAGTTTAATGAAAAACTGTTTTTT. This gives the protein CASSQTEFNEKLFF.

This clone was counted only a few times. The rearrangement links TRBV28 to TRBJ2-7, with 10 bases lining up with TRBD2. CDR3 length: 15 residues. Germline V gene sequence: CDR1 MDHEN, CDR2 SYDVKM. Trimming removed 2 bases from V and 3 bases from J; junction bases left unmatched: 4. CDR3 DNA: TGTGCCAGCAGTTTAGGTAGCGGGGGGAACTACGAGCAGTACTTC. This encodes CASSLGSGGNYEQYF.

V usage is TRBV3-1 (or the pseudogene TRBV3-2) and J usage is TRBJ1-3; 9 bases agree with TRBD1. The CDR3 has 14 amino acids. V was clipped by 6 bases and J by 2 bases; unmatched bases: 2. CDR1 and CDR2 from the germline V gene are LGHDT and YNNKEL (reference sequence). The CDR3 DNA sequence: TGTGCCAGCAGACGGACAGGGGCTGGAAACACCATATATTTT. Its protein is CASRRTGAGNTIYF.

The table lists this clone with a count of one. This chain connects TRBV2 to TRBJ1-1; D is unclear. Trimming shortened V by 7 bases and J by 3 bases, and 12 bases separated the two germline ends. The CDR3 has 13 residues. CDR1 is SNHLY, CDR2 FYNNEI, per germline. The CDR3 sequence is CASTRARDTEAFF. CDR3 sequence (DNA): TGTGCCAGCACGAGGGCGCGGGACACTGAAGCTTTCTTT.

The V gene is TRBV6-5, the J gene TRBJ1-5, with unresolved D. Between the trimmed V and J ends, which lost 3 bases and 0 bases, there was a span of 12 bases. Looked up from germline, CDR1 is MNHEY and CDR2 is SVGAGI. The CDR3 sequence is 16 residues long. As DNA, the CDR3 is TGTGCCAGCAGTTATTTAGGTGGACTTAGCAATCAGCCCCAGCATTTT. It is translated as CASSYLGGLSNQPQHF.

A few counts support this clone. The V call is TRBV18, the J call TRBJ1-2; maybe TRBD1 (6 bases). Per germline, CDR1 KGHSH and CDR2 LQKENI. Trimming shortened V by 3 bases and J by 4 bases, and 15 bases separated the two germline ends. The length of the CDR3 is 15 residues. CDR3 in DNA: TGTGCCAGCTCACCTCCGGGGACACAGAGCTATGGCTACACCTTC. This translates into CASSPPGTQSYGYTF.

The chain is built from TRBV2 and TRBJ1-4; D may be TRBD1 (5 bases). Germline values: CDR1 SNHLY, CDR2 FYNNEI. The CDR3 has 15 residues. Deletions cut 7 bases from V and 0 bases from J, with 12 bases between. CDR3 amino acids: CASTVRASTNEKLFF. In nucleotides, the CDR3 is TGTGCCAGCACTGTCAGGGCCTCAACTAATGAAAAACTGTTTTTT.

The chain has TRBV6-1 and TRBJ1-6; D unclear. V shed 4 bases and J shed 0 bases, with 16 bases lying between them. Germline CDR1 reads MNHNS; CDR2 reads SASEGT. This CDR3 contains 18 residues. The CDR3 is CASSGAEQRDSYNSPLHF. CDR3 sequence (DNA): TGTGCCAGCAGTGGAGCCGAGCAGAGGGACTCCTATAATTCACCCCTCCACTTT.

The V and J genes are TRBV6-5 and TRBJ1-1; tentative D call: TRBD1 (5 bases). Germline CDR1 reads MNHEY; CDR2 reads SVGAGI. V lost 8 bases to trimming and J lost 4 bases, with 17 bases between them. The CDR3 loop spans 14 amino acids. CDR3 residues: CASGGSWGVTEAFF. CDR3 nucleotides: TGTGCCAGCGGGGGATCCTGGGGGGTCACTGAAGCTTTCTTT.

The V call is TRBV3-1 (or the pseudogene TRBV3-2), the J call TRBJ1-1; TRBD1 matches at 11 bases. CDR3 length equals 17 residues. The germline V gene encodes CDR1 LGHDT and CDR2 YNNKEL (reference sequence). V shed 5 bases, J shed 0 bases, and the junction held 8 bases outside the gene matches. The CDR3 DNA sequence: TGTGCCAGCAGCAAGGGGACAGGGGGTGAAATGAACACTGAAGCTTTCTTT. This sequence encodes CASSKGTGGEMNTEAFF.